This entry is about one TCR beta chain. Its matching antigen is unknown. One junction end disagrees with the germline gene, perhaps due to a read error. The data are from a study of blood T cells in healthy people across ages. Findings and limits, study-wide: Estimated diversity, derived from one million T cells, was regarded as an underestimate.

A second PCR of about 6 to 12 cycles used a sample-barcoded 5' primer and a J-beta primer mix. Tagging of each cDNA molecule was performed by a template-switch adaptor with 12 random nucleotides. Via MiXCR, TCRdb re-called the 5' RACE reads, giving one row per CDR3 protein. The data contain some 1.5 million distinct CDR3 sequences, roughly 28% of them singletons. Germline V CDR1 and CDR2: SGHRS, YFSETQ. CDR3 length: 17 residues. The source of this sequence is a woman aged 30 to 39 in good health. The sequenced sample consisted of blood. The gene calls are TRBV5-1 and TRBJ2-5, with 12 bases identical to TRBD2. In DNA, the CDR3 is TGCGCCCGCAGCTGGACTAGCGGGAAGCTGGGGCAAGAGACCCAGTACTTC. This sequence encodes CARSWTSGKLGQETQYF.